A selection of T cell receptor beta chains follows, all from one sample in a study of cytomegalovirus exposure and HLA in healthy donors. Method: immunoSEQ multiplex PCR; TCRdb's copy keeps in-frame clones and lacks some. The sample lists approximately 140,000 clones, approximately 79% seen once, with around 7% in the top ten. The sequencing sample was made of PBMCs. These receptors were taken from a woman in her thirties or forties in good health and CMV-seropositive. Both conserved end residues are part of each CDR3. The order of the fields is clone size, V gene, J gene, D gene, CDR3 protein, CDR3 DNA. The D gene is left open where the match is weak. The size of a clone is reported for some rows only, either as once, few or many, or as a class for expanded clones.

once	TRBV6-5	TRBJ1-1	NA	CASKENGLMNTEAFF	TGTGCCAGCAAGGAGAACGGCCTCATGAACACTGAAGCTTTCTTT
once	TRBV11-2	TRBJ2-7	NA	CASSLEEGASGFYEQYF	TGTGCCAGCAGCTTAGAGGAGGGGGCAAGTGGATTCTACGAGCAGTACTTC
NA	TRBV30	TRBJ1-5	NA	CAWGRGSNQPQHF	TGTGCCTGGGGCAGGGGTAGCAATCAGCCCCAGCATTTT
few	TRBV2	TRBJ1-4	NA	CASSVFGLEKLFF	TGTGCCAGCAGCGTCTTCGGTTTGGAAAAACTGTTTTTT
few	TRBV14	TRBJ2-6	NA	CASSQDWSSGANVLTF	TGTGCCAGCAGCCAAGATTGGAGCTCTGGGGCCAACGTCCTGACTTTC
NA	TRBV27	TRBJ1-5	TRBD1	CASSPLTGGFNQPQHF	TGTGCCAGCAGTCCGTTGACAGGGGGGTTCAATCAGCCCCAGCATTTT
NA	TRBV18	TRBJ1-4	NA	CASSPRESTNEKLFF	TGTGCCAGCTCACCAAGGGAGTCAACTAATGAAAAACTGTTTTTT
NA	TRBV4-1	TRBJ1-2	TRBD1	CASSQVDREAGGYTF	TGCGCCAGCAGCCAAGTAGACAGGGAGGCGGGCGGCTACACCTTC
NA	TRBV2	TRBJ2-3	TRBD2	CASRRLAGGPSDTQYF	TGTGCCAGCAGGCGTCTAGCGGGGGGGCCATCAGATACGCAGTATTTT
NA	TRBV6-6	TRBJ2-7	TRBD1	CASSYSTGEHEQYF	TGTGCCAGCAGTTACTCGACAGGGGAGCACGAGCAGTACTTC
NA	TRBV7-2	TRBJ1-1	NA	CASPTAGAGGTEAFF	TGTGCCAGCCCCACAGCTGGGGCCGGGGGCACTGAAGCTTTCTTT
few	TRBV10-1	TRBJ1-6	TRBD1	CASSQPDRERSPLHF	TGCGCCAGCAGTCAACCCGACAGGGAAAGGTCACCCCTCCACTTT
once	TRBV28	TRBJ1-4	TRBD1	CASSLPGTASTNEKLFF	TGTGCCAGCAGTTTACCCGGGACAGCATCAACTAATGAAAAACTGTTTTTT
NA	TRBV5-1	TRBJ1-1	NA	CASSLESVNTEAFF	TGCGCCAGCAGCTTGGAATCTGTGAACACTGAAGCTTTCTTT
NA	TRBV6-1	TRBJ2-5	TRBD1	CASREDRGLVTQYF	TGTGCCAGCAGAGAAGACAGGGGGCTGGTGACCCAGTACTTC
once	TRBV5-1	TRBJ2-7	NA	CASSLEVSEYAYEQYF	TGCGCCAGCAGCTTGGAGGTATCGGAGTACGCCTACGAGCAGTACTTC
NA	TRBV28	TRBJ2-2	NA	CASSSRAQGGTGELFF	TGTGCCAGCAGCTCCCGGGCCCAGGGAGGCACCGGGGAGCTGTTTTTT
NA	TRBV19	TRBJ2-2	TRBD2	CASSPSGGVAGELFF	TGTGCCAGCAGCCCTAGCGGGGGGGTCGCCGGGGAGCTGTTTTTT
NA	TRBV5-1	TRBJ2-5	TRBD2	CASSLAVIAGGIGETQYF	TGCGCCAGCAGCTTGGCAGTAATAGCGGGGGGGATCGGAGAGACCCAGTACTTC
few	TRBV4-1	TRBJ2-7	TRBD1	CASSQADRGSLRSYEQYF	TGCGCCAGCAGCCAGGCTGACAGGGGTTCCCTGCGATCCTACGAGCAGTACTTC
NA	TRBV6-1	TRBJ2-7	TRBD1	CASSWTGNSYEQYF	TGTGCCAGCAGTTGGACAGGAAACTCCTACGAGCAGTACTTC
few	TRBV6-5	TRBJ2-2	TRBD1	CASIRDRGSGELFF	TGTGCCAGCATCAGGGACAGGGGATCCGGGGAGCTGTTTTTT
NA	TRBV2	TRBJ1-2	NA	CASSRGTVGDGYTF	TGTGCCAGCAGTAGGGGGACGGTGGGAGATGGCTACACCTTC
NA	TRBV6-1	TRBJ2-5	NA	CASSAMSGYQETQYF	TGTGCCAGCAGTGCCATGTCAGGGTACCAAGAGACCCAGTACTTC
NA	TRBV9	TRBJ2-7	NA	CASSMGASYEQYF	TGTGCCAGCAGTATGGGGGCCTCCTACGAGCAGTACTTC
NA	TRBV10-3	TRBJ2-3	TRBD2	CATSEPGLVEDTQYF	TGTGCCACCTCCGAACCGGGACTAGTCGAGGATACGCAGTATTTT
once	TRBV7-9	TRBJ1-2	NA	CSSSLGAGGASDYGYTF	TGTTCCAGCAGCCTAGGGGCCGGGGGGGCATCAGACTATGGCTACACCTTC
NA	TRBV30	TRBJ1-5	TRBD1	CAWRGQGNQPQHF	TGTGCCTGGAGGGGACAGGGAAATCAGCCCCAGCATTTT
few	TRBV7-6	TRBJ1-4	NA	CASSQGAGTTASVGKLFF	TGTGCCAGCAGCCAAGGGGCCGGAACTACAGCGAGCGTAGGAAAACTGTTTTTT
few	TRBV10-3	TRBJ1-2	NA	CAISESQSLPRYGYTF	TGTGCCATCAGTGAGTCCCAGTCCCTTCCTAGGTATGGCTACACCTTC